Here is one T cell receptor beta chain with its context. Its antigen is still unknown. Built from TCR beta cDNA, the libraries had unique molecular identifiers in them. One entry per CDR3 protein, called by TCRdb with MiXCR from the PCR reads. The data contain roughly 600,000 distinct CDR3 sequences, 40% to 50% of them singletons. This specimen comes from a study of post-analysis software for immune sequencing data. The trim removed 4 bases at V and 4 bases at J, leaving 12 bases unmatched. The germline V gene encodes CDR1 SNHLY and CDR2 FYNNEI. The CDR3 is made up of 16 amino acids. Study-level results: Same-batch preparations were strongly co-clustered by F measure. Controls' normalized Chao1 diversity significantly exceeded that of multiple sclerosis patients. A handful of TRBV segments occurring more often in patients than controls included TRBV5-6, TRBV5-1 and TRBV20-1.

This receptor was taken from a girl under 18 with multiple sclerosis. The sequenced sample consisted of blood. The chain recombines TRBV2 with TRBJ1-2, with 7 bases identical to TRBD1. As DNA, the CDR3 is TGTGCCAGCAGTGTTTTTCGGCAGGGGGGAACCTATGGCTACACCTTC. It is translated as CASSVFRQGGTYGYTF.